The 19 T cell receptor beta chains below were found in one sample sequenced in a study of graft-versus-host responses after intestinal transplantation. This table comes from immunoSEQ multiplex PCR, and its TCRdb copy is limited to in-frame clones, with some not included. This table has around 36,000 clones, about 96% appearing once. For these TCRs, the target antigens are not known. Here the sequenced sample was unstimulated CD8+ T cells sorted from spleen or lymph node cells, taken before transplant. The receptors were sampled from a human donor who was the organ donor for an intestinal transplant.

This rearrangement joins TRBV30 to TRBJ2-7; D may be TRBD1 (5 bases). CDR3 size: 14 residues. V gave up 0 bases and J gave up 3 bases, with 12 bases separating them. Germline V gene sequence: CDR1 GTSNPN, CDR2 SVGIG (reference sequence). The CDR3 reads CAWSVLGHSYEQYF. CDR3 coding DNA: TGTGCCTGGAGTGTTCTAGGACACAGCTACGAGCAGTACTTC.

V and J are TRBV4-1 and TRBJ1-1; no clear D gene. The germline gives CDR1 MGHRA, CDR2 YSYEKL. V was pared by 2 bases and J by 4 bases, with 14 bases between. The CDR3 runs 15 residues. The CDR3 sequence is CASSQLSGSLTEAFF. The CDR3 region has the DNA TGCGCCAGCAGCCAATTGTCCGGGAGTCTCACTGAAGCTTTCTTT.

The gene calls are TRBV4-3 and TRBJ1-2, with TRBD1 as a possible D gene (5 bases). The CDR3 has 15 residues. Germline V gene data show CDR1 as LGHNA and CDR2 as YSLEER. Deletions cut 0 bases from V and 4 bases from J, with 12 bases between. The CDR3 coding sequence is TGCGCCAGCAGCCAAGATAGGGACCCGCTCTATGGCTACACCTTC. Translating gives CASSQDRDPLYGYTF.

The V gene is TRBV30, the J gene TRBJ2-5; D is tentatively TRBD1 or TRBD2 (6 bases each). The CDR3 spans 15 residues. V dropped 1 base and J dropped 3 bases, with 15 bases sitting between them. Germline CDR1 GTSNPN, CDR2 SVGIG (reference sequence). The CDR3 bases are TGTGCCTGGAGTGCCTTGGGGGGCCTTGAAGAGACCCAGTACTTC. It specifies CAWSALGGLEETQYF.

The rearrangement uses TRBV30 and TRBJ2-3; 8 bases match TRBD2. This CDR3 is built from 15 residues. CDR1 is GTSNPN, CDR2 SVGIG, per germline (reference sequence). Trimming at V came to 5 bases and at J to 0 bases, leaving 7 bases not matched to a gene. CDR3 coding DNA: TGTGCCTGGGGGGTCGGGGGGGCAAGCACAGATACGCAGTATTTT. Amino acids: CAWGVGGASTDTQYF.

V gene TRBV6-5 combines with J gene TRBJ1-5; 8 bases match TRBD1. V was pared by 6 bases and J by 7 bases, with 8 bases of the junction left unmatched. Germline-derived CDR1 and CDR2 are MNHEY and SVGAGI. CDR3 length: 14 residues. The CDR3 nucleotides read TGTGCCAGCAGCCATAGACAGGGGCAGCAGCCCCAGCATTTT. Translating it yields CASSHRQGQQPQHF.

CDR3 in DNA: TGTGCCAGCAGCTTCTACTCCTACAATGAGCAGTTCTTC. Amino acids: CASSFYSYNEQFF. The chain is built from TRBV6-1 and TRBJ2-1; D not resolved. CDR1 and CDR2 from the germline V gene are MNHNS and SASEGT. The CDR3 has 13 residues. The ends were cut back, 6 bases at V and 0 bases at J, with 6 bases in the middle.

This chain joins TRBV13 and TRBJ1-1; D is unresolved. Per germline, CDR1 PRHDT and CDR2 FYEKMQ (reference sequence). V shed 0 bases and J shed 3 bases, with 2 bases lying between them. The CDR3 covers 12 residues. CDR3 amino acids: CASSLGYTEAFF. In nucleotides, the CDR3 is TGTGCCAGCAGCTTAGGTTACACTGAAGCTTTCTTT.

The chain joins TRBV6-6 to TRBJ2-7, with a tentative D call TRBD1 (5 bases). The CDR3 runs to 15 residues. V was clipped by 2 bases and J by 0 bases, with 11 bases between them. The V gene's germline CDR1 is MNHNY and CDR2 SVGAGI (reference sequence). Here the CDR3 reads CASSYSPQASYEQYF. In DNA, the CDR3 is TGTGCCAGCAGTTACAGCCCACAGGCCTCCTACGAGCAGTACTTC.

The rearrangement joins TRBV9 to TRBJ2-6; D might be TRBD2 (5 bases). V lost 0 bases and J lost 0, with 7 bases in between. The CDR3 is 16 residues long. CDR1 is SGDLS and CDR2 is YYNGEE in the germline V gene. CDR3 nucleotides: TGTGCCAGCAGCGTAGTACGGGACTCTGGGGCCAACGTCCTGACTTTC. It translates to CASSVVRDSGANVLTF.

This clone was picked up one time. The chain carries TRBV25-1 and TRBJ1-2; D may be TRBD1 (5 bases). Looked up from germline, CDR1 is MGHDK and CDR2 is SYGVNS. The CDR3 spans 14 residues. Between the trimmed V and J ends, which lost 8 bases and 7 bases, there was a span of 20 bases. CDR3 sequence (DNA): TGTGCCAGCGCGCCGCCAGGGCTCTATGTTGGCTACACCTTC. It is translated as CASAPPGLYVGYTF.

The V gene is TRBV5-4, the J gene TRBJ2-3, with TRBD2 matching over 7 bases. Trimming took 4 bases from V and 2 from J; bases not matched to a gene: 7. The V gene's germline CDR1 is SGHNT and CDR2 YYREEE (reference sequence). This CDR3 spans 15 amino acids. The DNA for the CDR3 is TGTGCCAGCAGCAACCGGGACTATGACACAGATACGCAGTATTTT. Its translation: CASSNRDYDTDTQYF. Full variable domain (missing parts from reference TRBV5-4 and TRBJ2-3): ETGVTQSPTHLIKTRGQQVTLRCSSQSGHNTVSWYQQALGQGPQFIFQYYREEENGRGNFPPRFSGLQFPNYSSELNVNALELDDSALYLCASSNRDYDTDTQYFGPGTRLTVL.

This clone was counted a single time. In nucleotides, the CDR3 is TGTGCCAGCAGCCCCCGACCGTGGACTGAAGCTTTCTTT. Translated, it gives CASSPRPWTEAFF. The V and J genes are TRBV7-6 and TRBJ1-1; D unclear. Germline CDR1 is SGHVS and CDR2 is FNYEAQ. Trimming shortened V by 5 bases and J by 5 bases, and 12 bases separated the two germline ends. The length of the CDR3 is 13 residues.

In DNA form, the CDR3 reads TGTGCCAGCAGTTACTCAGGGGGGGGCGGGTACGAGCAGTACTTC. Protein product: CASSYSGGGGYEQYF. The rearrangement joins TRBV6-5 to TRBJ2-7, with D possibly matching TRBD2 (7 bases). The germline V gene encodes CDR1 MNHEY and CDR2 SVGAGI. Trimming removed 0 bases at V and 4 bases at J, with 13 bases between. This CDR3 has 15 residues.

There are a few counts of this clone. This sample also contains other DNA sequences that code for the same CDR3. As DNA, the CDR3 is TGTGCCATCAGTGATTCAGACAGTTCCTACGAGCAGTACTTC. Its translation: CAISDSDSSYEQYF. This sequence joins TRBV10-3 and TRBJ2-7, with TRBD1 as a possible D gene (5 bases). This CDR3 is 14 amino acids long. V lost 3 bases and J lost 1, with 10 bases in between. CDR1 ENHRY and CDR2 SYGVKD come from the germline V gene.

The J gene is TRBJ1-1, the V gene TRBV6-5; D may be TRBD1 (5 bases). V lost 11 bases and J lost 5, with 12 bases in between. The CDR3 covers 11 residues. The germline gives CDR1 MNHEY, CDR2 SVGAGI. CDR3 nucleotides: TGTGCCCGGGCAGGGAGGACTGAAGCTTTCTTT. It codes for CARAGRTEAFF.

This chain connects TRBV30 to TRBJ1-2; D gene uncertain. With 2 bases removed from V and 2 bases from J, the gap between germline ends came to 15 bases. CDR1 and CDR2 (germline): GTSNPN, SVGIG (reference sequence). The CDR3 covers 15 residues. CDR3 in amino acids: CAWSRGAIPNYGYTF. DNA of the CDR3: TGTGCCTGGAGTCGGGGAGCGATCCCAAACTATGGCTACACCTTC.

The rearrangement joins TRBV7-6 to TRBJ1-2; weak D call: TRBD1 (6 bases). The V and J ends lost 5 bases and 2 bases respectively, with 12 bases between them. The CDR3 length is 14 residues. Germline-derived CDR1 and CDR2 are SGHVS and FNYEAQ. CDR3 region: CASSPGTQNYGYTF. In DNA, the CDR3 is TGTGCCAGCAGCCCCGGGACACAGAACTATGGCTACACCTTC.

The chain recombines TRBV18 with TRBJ2-5; TRBD2 aligns across 7 bases. Germline CDR1 reads KGHSH; CDR2 reads LQKENI. Trimming at V came to 7 bases and at J to 3 bases, leaving 5 bases not matched to a gene. This CDR3 has 13 amino acids. The CDR3 reads CASLDSGEETQYF. DNA of the CDR3: TGTGCCAGCTTAGACAGCGGGGAAGAGACCCAGTACTTC.